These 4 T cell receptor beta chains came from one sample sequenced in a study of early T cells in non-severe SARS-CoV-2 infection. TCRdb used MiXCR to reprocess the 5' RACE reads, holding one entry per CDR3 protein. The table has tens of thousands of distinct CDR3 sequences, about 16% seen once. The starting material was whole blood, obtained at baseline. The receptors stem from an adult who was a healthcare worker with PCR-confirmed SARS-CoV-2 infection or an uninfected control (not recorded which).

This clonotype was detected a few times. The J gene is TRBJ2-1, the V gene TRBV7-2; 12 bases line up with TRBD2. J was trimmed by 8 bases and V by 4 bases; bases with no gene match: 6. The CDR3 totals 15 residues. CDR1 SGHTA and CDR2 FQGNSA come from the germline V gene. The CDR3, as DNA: TGTGCCAGCAGCTCCGGGACTAGCGGGTCACATGAGCAGTTCTTC. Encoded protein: CASSSGTSGSHEQFF.

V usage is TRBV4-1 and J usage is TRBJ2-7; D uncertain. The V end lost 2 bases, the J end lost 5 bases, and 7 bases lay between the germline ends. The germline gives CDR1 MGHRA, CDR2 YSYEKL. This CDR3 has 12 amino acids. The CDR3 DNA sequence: TGCGCCAGCAGCCAACACACGAACGAGCAGTACTTC. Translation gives CASSQHTNEQYF.

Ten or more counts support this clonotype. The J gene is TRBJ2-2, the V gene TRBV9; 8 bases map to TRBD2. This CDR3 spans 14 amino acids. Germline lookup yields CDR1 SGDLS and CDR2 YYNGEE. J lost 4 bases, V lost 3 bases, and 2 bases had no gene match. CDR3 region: CASSAGGLTGELFF. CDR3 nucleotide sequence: TGTGCCAGCAGCGCGGGGGGGCTCACCGGGGAGCTGTTTTTT. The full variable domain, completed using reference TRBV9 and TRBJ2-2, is DSGVTQTPKHLITATGQRVTLRCSPRSGDLSVYWYQQSLDQGLQFLIQYYNGEERAKGNILERFSAQQFPDLHSELNLSSLELGDSALYFCASSAGGLTGELFFGEGSRLTVL.

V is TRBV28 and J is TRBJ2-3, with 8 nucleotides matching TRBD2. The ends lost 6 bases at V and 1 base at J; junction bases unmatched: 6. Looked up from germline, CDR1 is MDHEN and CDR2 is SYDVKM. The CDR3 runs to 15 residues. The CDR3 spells CASRERELGTDTQYF. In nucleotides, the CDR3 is TGTGCCAGCAGGGAGCGGGAGTTAGGCACAGATACGCAGTATTTT.